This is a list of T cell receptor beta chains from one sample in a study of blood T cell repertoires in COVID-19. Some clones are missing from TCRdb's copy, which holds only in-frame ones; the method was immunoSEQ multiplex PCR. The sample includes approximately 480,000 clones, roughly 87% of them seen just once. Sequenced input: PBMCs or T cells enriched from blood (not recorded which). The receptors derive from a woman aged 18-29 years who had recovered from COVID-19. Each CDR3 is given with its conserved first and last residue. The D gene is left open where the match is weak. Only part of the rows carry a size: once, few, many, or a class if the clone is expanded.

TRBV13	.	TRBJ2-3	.	CASSPDSSGDTQYF	TGTGCCAGCAGCCCGGACTCCTCCGGAGATACGCAGTATTTT
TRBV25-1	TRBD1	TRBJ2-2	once	CASGGQPERNTGELFF	TGTGCCAGCGGGGGACAGCCAGAGCGGAACACCGGGGAGCTGTTTTTT
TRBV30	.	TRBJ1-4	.	CAWRLTGGSEKLFF	TGTGCCTGGAGACTAACGGGGGGCAGTGAAAAACTGTTTTTT
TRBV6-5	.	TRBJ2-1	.	CASPSSSSYNEQFF	TGTGCCAGTCCTTCCTCTAGCTCCTACAATGAGCAGTTCTTC
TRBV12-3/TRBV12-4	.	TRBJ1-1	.	CASSQRTEAFF	TGTGCCAGCTCCCAGAGGACTGAAGCTTTCTTT
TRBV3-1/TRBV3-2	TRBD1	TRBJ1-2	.	CASSDRVPYGYTF	TGTGCCAGCAGCGACAGGGTGCCCTATGGCTACACCTTC
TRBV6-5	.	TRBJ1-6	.	CASMRAPVYNSPLHF	TGTGCCAGCATGCGGGCCCCAGTTTATAATTCACCCCTCCACTTT
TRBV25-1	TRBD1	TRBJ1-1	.	CASSESGTGGTEAFF	TGTGCCAGCAGTGAATCAGGGACAGGGGGCACTGAAGCTTTCTTT
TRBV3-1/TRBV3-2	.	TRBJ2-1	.	CASSQEGAALPNNEQFF	TGTGCCAGCAGCCAAGAGGGGGCGGCCCTGCCAAACAATGAGCAGTTCTTC
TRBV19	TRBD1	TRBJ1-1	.	CASSYSGQGVTEAFF	TGTGCCAGTAGTTACTCGGGACAGGGGGTAACTGAAGCTTTCTTT
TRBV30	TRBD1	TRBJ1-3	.	CAWSVQGGNTIYF	TGTGCCTGGAGTGTACAGGGGGGAAACACCATATATTTT
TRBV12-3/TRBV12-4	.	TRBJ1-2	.	CASTWDIDYGYTF	TGTGCCAGCACCTGGGACATCGACTATGGCTACACCTTC
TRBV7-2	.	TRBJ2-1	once	CASSLIGGALNNEQFF	TGTGCCAGCAGCTTAATAGGGGGGGCCTTAAATAATGAGCAGTTCTTC
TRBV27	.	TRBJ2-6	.	CASSLYRVPGANVLTF	TGTGCCAGCAGTTTATACAGGGTTCCTGGGGCCAACGTCCTGACTTTC
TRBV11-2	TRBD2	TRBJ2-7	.	CASSLTSGEVYEQYF	TGTGCCAGCAGCCTGACTAGCGGGGAAGTTTACGAGCAGTACTTC
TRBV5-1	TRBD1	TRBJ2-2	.	CASSPTGAGELFF	TGCGCCAGCAGTCCTACAGGGGCCGGGGAGCTGTTTTTT
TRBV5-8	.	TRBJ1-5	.	CASSGAGDQPQHF	TGTGCCAGCAGCGGGGCTGGAGATCAGCCCCAGCATTTT
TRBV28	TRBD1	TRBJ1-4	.	CASGRGREKLFF	TGTGCCAGCGGAAGGGGGCGCGAAAAACTGTTTTTT
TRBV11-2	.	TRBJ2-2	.	CASSLDLGTGELFF	TGTGCCAGCAGCTTAGATCTCGGGACCGGGGAGCTGTTTTTT
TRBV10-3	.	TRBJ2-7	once	CAISESIGSSYEQYF	TGTGCCATCAGTGAGTCGATCGGATCTAGCTACGAGCAGTACTTC
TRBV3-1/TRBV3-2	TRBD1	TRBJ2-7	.	CASSQGDRDEQYF	TGTGCCAGCAGCCAAGGAGACAGGGACGAGCAGTACTTC
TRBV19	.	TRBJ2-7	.	CASSNSGAYEQYF	TGTGCCAGTAGTAATTCAGGGGCCTACGAGCAGTACTTC
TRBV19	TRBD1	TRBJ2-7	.	CASSTVGQVEGYEQYF	TGTGCCAGTAGTACCGTCGGACAGGTAGAAGGTTACGAGCAGTACTTC
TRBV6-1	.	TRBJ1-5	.	CASSDTLQGIWNQPQHF	TGTGCCAGCAGTGATACCCTTCAGGGAATTTGGAATCAGCCCCAGCATTTT
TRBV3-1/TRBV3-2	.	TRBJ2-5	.	CASSQEVARETQYF	TGTGCCAGCAGCCAAGAGGTGGCTAGGGAGACCCAGTACTTC
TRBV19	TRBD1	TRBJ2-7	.	CASSIFVTGTYEQYF	TGTGCCAGTAGTATCTTTGTGACAGGGACCTACGAGCAGTACTTC
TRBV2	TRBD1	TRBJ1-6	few	CASGDRINSPLHF	TGTGCCAGCGGGGACAGGATCAATTCACCCCTCCACTTT
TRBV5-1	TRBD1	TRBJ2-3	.	CASSLVTGGGSDTQYF	TGCGCCAGCAGCTTGGTGACAGGGGGAGGATCGGATACGCAGTATTTT
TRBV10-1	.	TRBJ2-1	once	CASSESAGGSEQFF	TGCGCCAGCAGCGAAAGCGCTGGGGGGAGTGAGCAGTTCTTC
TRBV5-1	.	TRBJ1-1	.	CASRTKDKNTEAFF	TGCGCCAGCAGAACCAAGGACAAGAACACTGAAGCTTTCTTT
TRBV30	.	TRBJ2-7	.	CAWGRGLGEQYF	TGTGCCTGGGGCAGGGGTCTCGGGGAGCAGTACTTC
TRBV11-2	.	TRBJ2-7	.	CASSLDSGDEQYF	TGTGCCAGCAGCTTAGATTCGGGGGACGAGCAGTACTTC
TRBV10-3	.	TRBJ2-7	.	CAISDPGSRASYEQYF	TGTGCCATCAGTGACCCCGGGAGCAGGGCTTCCTACGAGCAGTACTTC
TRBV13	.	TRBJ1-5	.	CASSLDRDQPQHF	TGTGCCAGCAGCTTAGACAGGGATCAGCCCCAGCATTTT
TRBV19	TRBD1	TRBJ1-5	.	CASSIRDRMHF	TGTGCCAGTAGTATTCGGGACAGAATGCATTTT
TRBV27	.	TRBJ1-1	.	CASKGVSQKNTEAFF	TGTGCCAGCAAAGGGGTAAGCCAGAAGAACACTGAAGCTTTCTTT
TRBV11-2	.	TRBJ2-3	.	CASSLASGGTGTDTQYF	TGTGCCAGCAGCTTAGCGTCGGGGGGCACTGGAACAGATACGCAGTATTTT
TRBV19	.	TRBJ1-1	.	CASSIGQGGTEAFF	TGTGCCAGTAGTATAGGTCAGGGAGGAACTGAAGCTTTCTTT
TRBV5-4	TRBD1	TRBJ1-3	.	CASSRWAGGMYTIYF	TGTGCCAGCAGCCGATGGGCAGGGGGCATGTACACCATATATTTT
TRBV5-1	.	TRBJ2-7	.	CASSLAIGSSYEQYF	TGCGCCAGCAGCTTGGCTATCGGGTCCTCCTACGAGCAGTACTTC
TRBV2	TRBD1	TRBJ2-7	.	CASSEGQGSYEQYF	TGTGCCAGCAGTGAGGGACAGGGGTCCTACGAGCAGTACTTC
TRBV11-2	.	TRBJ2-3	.	CASSLDRGGADTQYF	TGTGCCAGCAGCTTAGATCGAGGGGGGGCAGATACGCAGTATTTT
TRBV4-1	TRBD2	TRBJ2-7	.	CASSQEERGDYEQYF	TGCGCCAGCAGCCAAGAGGAGCGGGGCGACTACGAGCAGTACTTC
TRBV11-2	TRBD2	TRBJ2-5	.	CASSPYYSGEVETQYF	TGTGCCAGCAGCCCATATTATAGCGGGGAGGTCGAGACCCAGTACTTC
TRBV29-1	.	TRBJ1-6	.	CSVEGGGGPPSPLHF	TGCAGCGTTGAAGGGGGCGGGGGACCCCCATCACCCCTCCACTTT
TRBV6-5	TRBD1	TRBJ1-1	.	CASRRSGTGGTEAFF	TGTGCCAGCAGGCGGTCCGGGACAGGGGGCACTGAAGCTTTCTTT
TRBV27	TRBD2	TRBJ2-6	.	CASSPKPRLAGPAGANVLTF	TGTGCCAGCAGTCCCAAGCCCCGACTAGCGGGGCCCGCGGGGGCCAACGTCCTGACTTTC
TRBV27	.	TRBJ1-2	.	CATGFSGDGYTF	TGTGCTACCGGTTTCTCAGGTGATGGCTACACCTTC
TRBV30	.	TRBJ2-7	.	CAWVDRKNYEQYF	TGTGCCTGGGTAGACAGGAAGAACTACGAGCAGTACTTC
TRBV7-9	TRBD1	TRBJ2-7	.	CASRDRDRDHEQYF	TGTGCCAGCAGGGACCGGGACAGGGACCACGAGCAGTACTTC
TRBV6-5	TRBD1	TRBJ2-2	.	CAISQGSTTGELFF	TGTGCCATCTCACAGGGGTCTACCACCGGGGAGCTGTTTTTT
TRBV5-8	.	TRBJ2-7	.	CASSLWAGARSYEQYF	TGTGCCAGCAGCTTGTGGGCGGGGGCGCGTTCCTACGAGCAGTACTTC
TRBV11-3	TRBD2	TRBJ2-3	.	CASARAGAAVDTQYF	TGTGCCAGCGCGCGAGCGGGGGCGGCCGTGGATACGCAGTATTTT
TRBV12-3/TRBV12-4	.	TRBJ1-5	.	CASSLRYNQPQHF	TGTGCCAGCAGTCTCAGATACAATCAGCCCCAGCATTTT